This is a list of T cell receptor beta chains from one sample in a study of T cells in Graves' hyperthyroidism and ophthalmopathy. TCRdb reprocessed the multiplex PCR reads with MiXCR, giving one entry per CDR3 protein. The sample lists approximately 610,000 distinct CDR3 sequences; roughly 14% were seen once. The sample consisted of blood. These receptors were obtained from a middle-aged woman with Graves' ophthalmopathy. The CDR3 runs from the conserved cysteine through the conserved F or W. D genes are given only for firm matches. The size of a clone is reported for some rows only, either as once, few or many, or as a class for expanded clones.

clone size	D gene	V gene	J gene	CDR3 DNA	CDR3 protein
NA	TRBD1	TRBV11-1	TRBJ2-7	TGTGCCAGCAGCTTCGGCTCCGGGACAGGGGCGCGCGAGCAGTACTTC	CASSFGSGTGAREQYF
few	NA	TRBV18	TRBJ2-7	TGTGCCACCGGGACGGCGAGCTACGAGCAGTACTTC	CATGTASYEQYF
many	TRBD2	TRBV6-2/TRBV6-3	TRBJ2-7	TGTGCCAGCAGTTACGGAGGACTAGCGGGAGGACTCTACGAGCAGTACTTC	CASSYGGLAGGLYEQYF
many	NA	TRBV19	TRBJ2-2	TGTGCCAGTAGTTTGGCCTCCGTGTTCCTCAACACCGGGGAGCTGTTTTTT	CASSLASVFLNTGELFF
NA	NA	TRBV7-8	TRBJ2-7	TGTGCCAGCAGCTTAGTGTTGGGGGCCTCCTACGAGCAGTACTTC	CASSLVLGASYEQYF
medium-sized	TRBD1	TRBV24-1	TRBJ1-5	TGTGCCACCAGTGATTCAACACAGGGGGACGGCAATCAGCCCCAGCATTTT	CATSDSTQGDGNQPQHF
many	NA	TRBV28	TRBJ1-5	TGTGCCAGCAGTTTTAACGGGGAATGGGGTCAGCCCCAGCATTTT	CASSFNGEWGQPQHF
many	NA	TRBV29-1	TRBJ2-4	TGCAGCGTGGGACTGTTAGCCAAAAACATTCAGTACTTC	CSVGLLAKNIQYF
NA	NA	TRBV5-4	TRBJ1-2	TGTGCCAGCAGCGATCAGGGAAATGGCTACACCTTC	CASSDQGNGYTF
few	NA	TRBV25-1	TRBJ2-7	TGTGCCAGCAGTGAGTCCGGGACACCCTACTACGAGCAGTACTTC	CASSESGTPYYEQYF